Sequencing of this T cell receptor beta chain was carried out in a study of blood T cell repertoires in COVID-19. Looking at the study overall: Spain, Italy and the United States supplied samples that represented acute and convalescent COVID-19. The analysed material was cDNA or gDNA that came from T cells, B-cell-depleted T cells, or PBMCs.

Measured with immunoSEQ multiplex PCR; TCRdb has only the in-frame clones, and not every one. The table records 73,000 or so clones, about 90% of them present only once. CDR1 and CDR2 (germline): DFQATT, SNEGSKA (reference sequence). The CDR3 extends over 10 amino acids. V lost 5 bases, J lost 8 bases, and 7 bases lay in between. The chain combines TRBV20-1 with TRBJ2-1, with D unresolved. The TCR comes from a human donor with active COVID-19. The donor label of this sample is uncertain. The sequenced material came from peripheral blood. The CDR3 DNA sequence: TGCAGTGCTGCCGGGTATGAGCAGTTCTTC. Amino acid sequence: CSAAGYEQFF.